This T cell receptor (beta chain) was sequenced during a study of OX40 agonist ivuxolimab in advanced cancers. Across the study: Across the patients, intravenous ivuxolimab was delivered every 2 weeks at 0.01 to 10 mg/kg.

This clone was found once. Repertoires were generated with immunoSEQ multiplex PCR, while TCRdb's copy carries only in-frame clones and drops some. The profile shows about 35,000 clones, about 74% of them singletons. The receptor comes from an adult with an advanced solid tumor such as melanoma, head and neck, liver or kidney cancer. The sequences come from CD4+ or CD8+ T cells sorted from blood, collected in a trial of the OX40 agonist ivuxolimab.

This CDR3 reads CASSPSGGFQETQYF. CDR3 nucleotides: TGCGCCAGCAGCCCAAGCGGGGGGTTTCAAGAGACCCAGTACTTC. The V call is TRBV4-1, the J call TRBJ2-5, with 9 bases fitting TRBD2. CDR1 is MGHRA, CDR2 YSYEKL, per germline. V lost 4 bases and J lost 2; bases outside the gene matches: 5. The CDR3 is made up of 15 amino acids.